This T cell receptor beta chain was retrieved from a study of identical twins. TCRdb independently ran MiXCR on the 5' RACE reads; one entry per CDR3 protein. The sample consists of roughly 700,000 distinct CDR3 sequences, around 8.3% of them appearing once. This clonotype was found a few times. Its matching antigen is unknown. Healthy Caucasians supplied all donations. The germline CDR1 and CDR2 sequences are DFQATT and SNEGSKA (reference sequence). This CDR3 has 14 residues. V was clipped by 0 bases and J by 4 bases, with 12 bases between them. Study-level points and caveats: The study based its conclusions on cross-sectional statistical analysis and did not follow the same donors. Fewer insertions characterized abundant cord blood beta clonotypes, whereas memory repertoires showed none.

These same data were also listed under a study on yellow fever vaccine responses in identical twins.

The V call is TRBV20-1, the J call TRBJ2-5; D is possibly TRBD1 or TRBD2 (6 bases each). The receptor comes from a woman between 18 and 30 years old in good health. The specimen sequenced was PBMCs. The CDR3 coding sequence is TGCAGTGCTAGAGATATGGGGGGCTTAGAGACCCAGTACTTC. Translated, it gives CSARDMGGLETQYF.